One sample yielded the 23 T cell receptor beta chains listed below, sequenced in a study of blood T cells in healthy people across ages. A second PCR, run for about 7 to 11 cycles, used a sample-barcoded 5' primer plus a J-beta primer mix. TCRdb re-called the 5' RACE reads with MiXCR, one entry per CDR3 protein. The data contain some 780,000 distinct CDR3 sequences, just over 55% of them singletons. The source material was blood. The receptors stem from a man in his forties or fifties in good health.

In this sample, this clonotype turned up a few times. J is TRBJ2-4 and V is TRBV11-3; D is unclear. The J call is doubtful: the DNA matches TRBJ2-7 better. Germline lookup yields CDR1 SGHNT and CDR2 YENEEA. This CDR3 has 15 amino acids. The CDR3 nucleotides are TGTGCCAGCAGCTTACCTGGCAGAGGTTCCCCCGAGCAGTACTTC. Amino acids: CASSLPGRGSPEQYF.

This clonotype was observed a single time. The chain employs TRBV6-1 and TRBJ2-4; D perhaps matches TRBD2 (7 bases). Germline V CDR1 and CDR2: MNHNS, SASEGT. The V end lost 8 bases, the J end lost 0 bases, and 26 bases lay between the germline ends. The CDR3 contains 19 residues. The CDR3 loop reads CASERGGGPSYLAKNIQYF. CDR3 in DNA: TGTGCCAGCGAGCGAGGGGGGGGACCCTCCTATCTAGCCAAAAACATTCAGTACTTC.

V usage is TRBV12-3 or TRBV12-4 and J usage is TRBJ1-1; D is unresolved. Between the trimmed V and J ends, which lost 6 bases and 3 bases, there was a span of 17 bases. This CDR3 has 15 residues. The CDR3 DNA sequence: TGTGCCAGCAGACCTAACATCATTCAGGACACTGAAGCTTTCTTT. Residues: CASRPNIIQDTEAFF.

This rearrangement joins TRBV7-2 to TRBJ2-7; D is perhaps TRBD2 (6 bases). This CDR3 is built from 14 residues. CDR1 is SGHTA and CDR2 is FQGNSA in the germline V gene. Trimming cost V 10 bases and J 0 bases, with 16 bases left between them. The DNA of the CDR3 is TGTGCCACCACCCGGGACTCCAACTCCTACGAGCAGTACTTC. Translating gives CATTRDSNSYEQYF.

The rearrangement joins TRBV20-1 to TRBJ2-1; D not certain. V gave up 0 bases and J gave up 7 bases, with 16 bases separating them. Germline V gene sequence: CDR1 DFQATT, CDR2 SNEGSKA (reference sequence). This CDR3 is built from 15 residues. CDR3 coding DNA: TGCAGTGCTAGAGATCGAAGCGCTTATGGTAATGAGCAGTTCTTC. This translates into CSARDRSAYGNEQFF.

V gene TRBV23-1 combines with J gene TRBJ1-2; tentatively, D is TRBD1 (5 bases). TRBV23-1 is treated as an ORF (open reading frame) with a function not yet certain. V was shortened by 6 bases and J by 4 bases, with 15 bases between the two germline ends. This CDR3 comprises 14 residues. This chain's CDR3 is CASRSGPLFYGYTF. CDR3 DNA: TGCGCCAGCAGGTCGGGGCCCCTATTCTATGGCTACACCTTC.

The chain recombines TRBV29-1 with TRBJ2-2, with D possibly being TRBD1 (6 bases). CDR1 and CDR2 (germline): SQVTM, ANQGSEA. The CDR3 consists of 13 residues. With 3 bases removed from V and 8 bases from J, the gap between germline ends came to 13 bases. In DNA, the CDR3 is TGCAGCGTTGACGCCAGGGGTGTAGGGGAGCTGTTTTTT. Residues: CSVDARGVGELFF.

V usage is TRBV20-1 and J usage is TRBJ2-5; the D gene is possibly TRBD1 (6 bases). V lost 1 base to trimming and J lost 1 base, with 19 bases between them. The CDR3 covers 17 residues. Germline V CDR1 and CDR2: DFQATT, SNEGSKA (reference sequence). The DNA of the CDR3 is TGCAGTGCTAGAGGTACCGGGACACCGTCTTTCCAAGAGACCCAGTACTTC. Translated: CSARGTGTPSFQETQYF.

The chain has TRBV4-3 and TRBJ2-7; D gene unclear. The closer fit of TRBJ2-5 to the DNA end suggests the J call may be wrong. The CDR3 spans 12 residues. CDR1 is LGHNA and CDR2 is YSLEER in the germline V gene. In DNA form, the CDR3 reads TGCGCCAGCAGCCAAGGGTCGGGGACCCAGTACTTC. Its translation is CASSQGSGTQYF.

This clonotype was counted many times. The chain combines TRBV20-1 with TRBJ2-6; 10 nucleotides agree with TRBD2. Germline V gene data show CDR1 as DFQATT and CDR2 as SNEGSKA (reference sequence). The CDR3 extends over 16 amino acids. V was clipped by 2 bases and J by 0 bases; unmatched bases: 1. CDR3 loop: CSARTSGVSGANVLTF. In nucleotides, the CDR3 is TGCAGTGCTAGAACTAGCGGGGTCTCTGGGGCCAACGTCCTGACTTTC.

V and J are TRBV12-3 or TRBV12-4 and TRBJ2-7; D is ambiguous. The CDR3 has 14 amino acids. V lost 6 bases to trimming and J lost 6 bases, with 18 bases between them. The CDR3 bases are TGTGCCAGCAGCACCCTGCTAGAAGGAGCCGAGCAGTACTTC. Its translation is CASSTLLEGAEQYF.

This clonotype was seen once. The V gene is TRBV24-1, the J gene TRBJ2-1; tentatively, D is TRBD1 (5 bases). With 3 bases removed from V and 9 bases from J, the gap between germline ends came to 11 bases. Germline values: CDR1 KGHDR, CDR2 SFDVKD. The CDR3 has 13 residues. In DNA, the CDR3 is TGTGCCACCAGTGATGACAGAAACAGTGAGCAGTTCTTC. Protein sequence: CATSDDRNSEQFF.

The chain carries TRBV4-2 and TRBJ2-5; D gene ambiguous. The CDR3 runs to 15 residues. The germline CDR1 and CDR2 sequences are LGHNA and YNFKEQ. Deletions cut 1 base from V and 2 bases from J, with 11 bases between. CDR3 region: CASSQASYSQETQYF. The CDR3 bases are TGTGCCAGCAGCCAAGCAAGTTACAGTCAAGAGACCCAGTACTTC.

V usage is TRBV20-1 and J usage is TRBJ1-5; D gene uncertain. The length of the CDR3 is 13 residues. Germline V gene lookup returns CDR1 DFQATT and CDR2 SNEGSKA (reference sequence). V lost 3 bases and J lost 3, with 9 bases in between. The CDR3 sequence is CSASTGPNQPQHF. Here the CDR3 DNA reads TGCAGTGCTAGTACCGGTCCCAATCAGCCCCAGCATTTT.

The V and J genes are TRBV12-3 or TRBV12-4 and TRBJ2-3, with D possibly being TRBD1 or TRBD2 (7 bases each). The CDR3 runs 20 residues. The V gene lost 5 bases and the J gene lost 3 bases, with 30 bases spanning the gap. CDR3 amino acids: CASSHLGQSGTTTGTDTQYF. In DNA, the CDR3 is TGTGCCAGCAGTCACCTGGGACAGAGCGGGACCACAACGGGGACAGATACGCAGTATTTT.

This chain links TRBV5-1 with TRBJ1-2; D ambiguous. This CDR3 region has 12 residues. V gave up 0 bases and J gave up 6 bases, with 6 bases separating them. CDR1 is SGHRS, CDR2 YFSETQ, per germline. The CDR3 here is CASSLESNGYTF. Written as DNA, the CDR3 is TGCGCCAGCAGCTTGGAGAGCAATGGCTACACCTTC. Full variable domain (rest looked up from reference TRBV5-1 and TRBJ1-2): KAGVTQTPRYLIKTRGQQVTLSCSPISGHRSVSWYQQTPGQGLQFLFEYFSETQRNKGNFPGRFSGRQFSNSRSEMNVSTLELGDSALYLCASSLESNGYTFGSGTRLTVV.

This clonotype has only one observation. The chain couples TRBV10-3 to TRBJ1-2; the match to TRBD1 covers 8 bases. Germline V gene sequence: CDR1 ENHRY, CDR2 SYGVKD. J was trimmed by 4 bases and V by 9 bases; bases with no gene match: 7. The CDR3 has 13 residues. The CDR3 protein is CAIPGGAGYGYTF. CDR3 DNA sequence: TGTGCCATACCAGGGGGCGCCGGCTATGGCTACACCTTC.

The chain carries TRBV12-5 and TRBJ1-1, with D unresolved. Germline CDR1 and CDR2: LGHNT and FRNRAP. The CDR3 is 13 residues long. The germline V and J ends were trimmed by 1 base and 10 bases, with 13 bases remaining between them. CDR3 in DNA: TGTGCTAGTGGTTTGGCGGATAGTTCCCGAGCTTTCTTT. Encoded protein: CASGLADSSRAFF.

This clonotype was counted only a few times. It may be a read error: a sequence one base away is much more abundant. The genes are TRBV25-1 and TRBJ1-2, with D possibly TRBD1 on 5 matching bases. Germline V gene lookup returns CDR1 MGHDK and CDR2 SYGVNS. The length of the CDR3 is 14 residues. Between the trimmed V and J ends, which lost 3 bases and 4 bases, there was a span of 12 bases. The CDR3 DNA reads TGTGCCAGCAGTGATCCGGGACGGACCTATGGCTACACCTTC. This gives the protein CASSDPGRTYGYTF.

V usage is TRBV4-1 and J usage is TRBJ2-5, with 10 bases that match TRBD2. V lost 2 bases, J lost 4 bases, and 7 bases stayed unmatched. CDR3 length: 16 amino acids. Germline V gene sequence: CDR1 MGHRA, CDR2 YSYEKL. The CDR3 nucleotides read TGCGCCAGCAGCCAATTGAGCGGGAGGGGAGGAGAGACCCAGTACTTC. It codes for CASSQLSGRGGETQYF.

The V and J genes are TRBV4-3 and TRBJ2-6; D is unclear. CDR3 length: 18 amino acids. The V gene's germline CDR1 is LGHNA and CDR2 YSLEER. Deletions cut 0 bases from V and 4 bases from J, with 16 bases between. CDR3 bases: TGCGCCAGCAGCCAAGAACCCACCAAGGGATTCGGGGCCAACGTCCTGACTTTC. This translates into CASSQEPTKGFGANVLTF.

The chain joins TRBV20-1 to TRBJ2-3, with a tentative D call TRBD2 (6 bases). V was cut by 0 bases and J by 1 base, with 8 bases left in between. Per the germline V gene, CDR1 is DFQATT and CDR2 is SNEGSKA (reference sequence). CDR3 length: 14 residues. The CDR3 sequence: CSAREERGTDTQYF. The CDR3 DNA reads as TGCAGTGCTAGAGAGGAGCGGGGCACAGATACGCAGTATTTT.

The rearrangement joins TRBV6-6 to TRBJ2-1, with 10 bases fitting TRBD2. Germline V gives CDR1 MNHNY, CDR2 SVGAGI (reference sequence). The CDR3 sequence is 16 residues long. V lost 5 bases to trimming and J lost 6 bases; unmatched junction nucleotides: 10. CDR3 in amino acids: CASSATSGTYINEQFF. The CDR3 coding sequence is TGTGCCAGCAGTGCCACTAGCGGGACCTACATCAATGAGCAGTTCTTC.